Many counts were recorded for the clone carrying this T cell receptor beta chain. The sample is drawn from a study of low-dose radiotherapy and immunotherapy resistance in tumors. Study information: Those assigned to Cohort 2 were treated with 1 Gy per fraction every two weeks (13 Gy in total over 26 weeks).

This CDR3 spans 15 amino acids. Germline-derived CDR1 and CDR2 are DFQATT and SNEGSKA (reference sequence). V was pared by 4 bases and J by 1 base, with 14 bases between. TRAV- and TRBV-specific primers, spanning alpha and beta chains, primed first-strand cDNA. PCR amplification of the TCRs was performed with Phusion for about 20 PCR cycles, and it relied on a constant-region primer together with a V-primer adapter. TCRdb re-called the reads with MiXCR, one entry per CDR3 protein. This table has some 38,000 distinct CDR3 sequences, less than 25% appearing once. Time point defined: after trial treatment. Stated treatment: LDRT plus nivolumab, ipilimumab, low-dose cyclophosphamide and aspirin (RACIN trial).

This TCR was sampled from a female donor with ovarian cancer. The J gene is TRBJ1-5, the V gene TRBV20-1; D is perhaps TRBD1 (5 bases). The sample was PBMCs, taken after low-dose radiotherapy plus immunotherapy. The CDR3 DNA reads TGCAGTGCTATGGAGGCAGGGACGAGCAATCAGCCCCAGCATTTT. Its translation: CSAMEAGTSNQPQHF.